Following are 18 T cell receptor beta chains from one sample sequenced in a study of T cells in Graves' hyperthyroidism and ophthalmopathy. TCR beta CDR3 regions were amplified from RNA transcripts. First-round RT-PCR with HTBI primers amplified the TCR CDR3 region. MiXCR, run by TCRdb on the multiplex PCR reads, gives a single entry per CDR3 protein. The data contain 380,000 or so distinct CDR3 sequences, over 15% of them singletons. Sequencing used blood. These receptor sequences come from a woman between 18 and 29 years old with Graves' hyperthyroidism.

In this sample, this clonotype turned up many times. The chain links TRBV12-3 or TRBV12-4 to TRBJ1-2; D call uncertain. The CDR3 is 12 amino acids. V was trimmed by 5 bases and J by 8 bases, leaving 12 bases between them. This CDR3 is CASSPIVPGYTF. CDR3 bases: TGTGCCAGCAGTCCCATAGTTCCCGGCTACACCTTC.

This clonotype was seen a handful of times. The junction departs from the called germline gene at one end, perhaps through a read error. The J gene is TRBJ1-1, the V gene TRBV18; unclear D gene. CDR1 is KGHSH and CDR2 is LQKENI in the germline V gene. The CDR3 runs to 14 residues. The CDR3 sequence is CASSPSGFDTEAFF. CDR3 sequence (DNA): TGTGCCAGCTCACCATCGGGGTTCGACACCGAAGCTTTCTTT.

The table lists this clonotype with many counts. The rearrangement joins TRBV6-1 to TRBJ1-2; D perhaps matches TRBD1 (5 bases). Between the trimmed V and J ends, which lost 0 bases and 6 bases, there was a span of 17 bases. This CDR3 contains 16 residues. Germline V gives CDR1 MNHNS, CDR2 SASEGT. In DNA, the CDR3 is TGTGCCAGCAGTGAAGCCGGGACGGAACCATTGGATGGCTACACCTTC. Its protein product is CASSEAGTEPLDGYTF.

The chain combines TRBV28 with TRBJ1-1; TRBD1 matches 12 bases. The CDR3 consists of 16 residues. V shed 6 bases and J 3 bases; nucleotides not matched to a gene: 8. Germline assignment: CDR1 MDHEN and CDR2 SYDVKM. The CDR3 reads CASSLGGQGADTEAFF. CDR3 nucleotides: TGTGCCAGCAGCCTTGGGGGACAGGGGGCAGACACTGAAGCTTTCTTT.

Many counts were recorded for this clonotype. The chain is built from TRBV6-1 and TRBJ2-5; D possibly matches TRBD1 or TRBD2 (5 bases each). The CDR3 sequence is 15 residues long. Germline V lookup: CDR1 MNHNS, CDR2 SASEGT. V was trimmed by 5 bases and J by 4 bases, leaving 17 bases between them. The CDR3 loop reads CASSRTGAGRETQYF. Written as DNA, the CDR3 is TGTGCCAGCAGTCGCACTGGGGCAGGGAGAGAGACCCAGTACTTC.

This clonotype occurred a few times. This chain uses TRBV4-1 with TRBJ1-2; the D is unclear. CDR1 is MGHRA and CDR2 is YSYEKL in the germline V gene. The CDR3 covers 16 residues. V dropped 0 bases and J dropped 3 bases, with 14 bases sitting between them. Here the CDR3 reads CASSQDRARRDYGYTF. The CDR3 nucleotides are TGCGCCAGCAGCCAAGATCGCGCCAGGAGGGACTATGGCTACACCTTC.

The rearrangement uses TRBV13 and TRBJ2-3; D is perhaps TRBD2 (5 bases). V was trimmed by 5 bases and J by 5 bases, leaving 11 bases between them. The CDR3 is 13 amino acids. The germline gives CDR1 PRHDT, CDR2 FYEKMQ (reference sequence). CDR3 bases: TGTGCCAGCAGCCTTCTACGGGGAGATACGCAGTATTTT. Amino acids: CASSLLRGDTQYF.

This clonotype appeared many times. V and J are TRBV27 and TRBJ2-5; D is unresolved. This CDR3 contains 13 residues. Germline V lookup: CDR1 MNHEY, CDR2 SMNVEV (reference sequence). V gave up 5 bases and J gave up 0 bases, with 7 bases separating them. The CDR3 coding sequence is TGTGCCAGCAGTCCCCTCTACCAAGAGACCCAGTACTTC. It specifies CASSPLYQETQYF.

This chain links TRBV6-2 or TRBV6-3 with TRBJ1-2, with TRBD1 identical over 7 bases. From germline, CDR1 is MNHEY and CDR2 SVGEGT. The CDR3 runs 14 residues. Unmatched junction bases numbered 6, after V lost 5 bases and J lost 3 bases. In DNA form, the CDR3 reads TGTGCCAGCAGTCACGGGACAGAACACTATGGCTACACCTTC. This codes for CASSHGTEHYGYTF.

V and J are TRBV5-1 and TRBJ2-2; 8 positions match TRBD1. The CDR3 is 16 residues long. Trimming took 2 bases from V and 3 from J; bases not matched to a gene: 6. Per the germline V gene, CDR1 is SGHRS and CDR2 is YFSETQ. CDR3 in amino acids: CASSFRGRMDTGELFF. CDR3 nucleotides: TGCGCCAGCAGCTTCAGGGGGCGCATGGACACCGGGGAGCTGTTTTTT.

The sample holds many counts of this clonotype. J is TRBJ1-1 and V is TRBV5-1; a possible D gene is TRBD1 (5 bases). CDR1 and CDR2 (germline): SGHRS, YFSETQ. This CDR3 region has 15 residues. V lost 3 bases to trimming and J lost 4 bases, with 16 bases between them. The CDR3: CASSWDEPFSTEAFF. CDR3 DNA: TGCGCCAGCAGCTGGGACGAACCCTTCAGCACTGAAGCTTTCTTT.

This rearrangement joins TRBV15 to TRBJ2-5, with a weak D call TRBD2 (6 bases). Germline V gene sequence: CDR1 LNHNV, CDR2 YYDKDF (reference sequence). The CDR3 totals 13 residues. Trimming shortened V by 7 bases and J by 5 bases, and 14 bases separated the two germline ends. The CDR3 sequence: CATTSGGTETQYF. In DNA form, the CDR3 reads TGTGCCACCACCTCAGGAGGGACGGAGACCCAGTACTTC.

V is TRBV7-2 and J is TRBJ2-7; D call uncertain. V was pared by 0 bases and J by 6 bases, with 12 bases between. The V gene's germline CDR1 is SGHTA and CDR2 FQGNSA. This CDR3 comprises 14 residues. The CDR3 spells CASSLALRRSEQYF. CDR3 sequence (DNA): TGTGCCAGCAGCTTAGCGCTTCGCAGAAGCGAGCAGTACTTC.

This clonotype was recorded many times. This chain uses TRBV7-9 with TRBJ1-1; TRBD1 might be the D (5 bases). V was cut by 1 base and J by 4 bases, with 13 bases left in between. The CDR3 sequence is 15 residues long. CDR1 is SEHNR, CDR2 FQNEAQ, per germline (reference sequence). CDR3 protein: CASSLGARAATEAFF. The CDR3 region has the DNA TGTGCCAGCAGCTTAGGGGCCAGGGCGGCCACTGAAGCTTTCTTT.

At least ten counts were recorded for this clonotype. Written as DNA, the CDR3 is TGTGCCAGCAGCCCGGGACAGGCGGGCTATGGCTACACCTTC. The encoded protein is CASSPGQAGYGYTF. This chain links TRBV9 with TRBJ1-2; TRBD1 agrees at 8 bases. The junction had 6 bases not matched to a gene; V was cut back by 4 bases and J by 4 bases. The CDR3 loop spans 14 amino acids. Germline values: CDR1 SGDLS, CDR2 YYNGEE.

This clonotype occurred many times. The J gene is TRBJ2-7, the V gene TRBV11-2, with D perhaps TRBD1 (5 bases). The V gene lost 2 bases and the J gene lost 0 bases, with 14 bases spanning the gap. Per the germline V gene, CDR1 is SGHAT and CDR2 is FQNNGV. The CDR3 is made up of 16 amino acids. The CDR3 protein is CASSLMNRQSSYEQYF. The CDR3 bases are TGTGCCAGCAGCTTAATGAACAGGCAAAGCTCCTACGAGCAGTACTTC.

The CDR3 loop reads CASSSGQENYGYTF. CDR3 coding DNA: TGTGCCAGCAGCTCGGGACAGGAGAACTATGGCTACACCTTC. The chain recombines TRBV9 with TRBJ1-2; 8 bases align to TRBD1. Germline V gene data show CDR1 as SGDLS and CDR2 as YYNGEE. V lost 4 bases to trimming and J lost 2 bases; unmatched junction nucleotides: 4. The CDR3 has 14 residues.

This clonotype was observed many times. V usage is TRBV7-6 and J usage is TRBJ1-1, with no clear D. This CDR3 region has 17 residues. The germline CDR1 and CDR2 sequences are SGHVS and FNYEAQ. Trimming took off 4 bases at V and 0 bases at J, with 18 bases between the two ends. In DNA, the CDR3 is TGTGCCAGCAGCTCATCCCGGGCCAAGAGGATGAACACTGAAGCTTTCTTT. Its protein product is CASSSSRAKRMNTEAFF.